This section outlines one TCR beta chain sequence together with its context. The source of the sample is a study of blood T cell repertoires in COVID-19. Study at large: Acute-phase and convalescent COVID-19 samples originated in the United States, Italy and Spain. Sample material is recorded as cDNA or gDNA derived from T cells, B-cell-depleted T cells, or PBMCs.

Authors' data handling: Reference gene primers were amplified, and this amplification served to estimate nucleated cell counts. Clones were read by immunoSEQ multiplex PCR, and TCRdb kept only the in-frame ones, dropping some. That table is the source of V, J and clone size, and D and trimming were worked out from the DNA. The table includes 100,000 to 150,000 clones, around 88% detected once. Germline CDR1 reads MDHEN; CDR2 reads SYDVKM. This CDR3 is built from 12 residues. V was trimmed by 10 bases and J by 3 bases, leaving 13 bases between them. The J gene is TRBJ2-7, the V gene TRBV28, with a tentative D call TRBD1 (6 bases). This TCR came from a human donor in a cohort sampled during active COVID-19. The sequencing input was peripheral blood. DNA of the CDR3: TGTGCCATCTTGTCACAGGGCTACGAGCAGTACTTC. Translated: CAILSQGYEQYF. The full variable domain, its missing parts supplied by reference TRBV28 and TRBJ2-7, is DVKVTQSSRYLVKRTGEKVFLECVQDMDHENMFWYRQDPGLGLRLIYFSYDVKMKEKGDIPEGYSVSREKKERFSLILESASTNQTSMYLCAILSQGYEQYFGPGTRLTVT.